This T cell receptor beta chain was captured by sequencing in a study of T cell clones after liver transplantation. About the study: TCRbeta sequencing after a pre-transplant mixed lymphocyte reaction identified graft-donor-reactive clones, later tracked in post-transplant blood.

Generated by immunoSEQ multiplex PCR, the TCRdb table keeps only in-frame clones and is missing some. The repertoire holds roughly 65,000 clones, with almost 95% as singletons. The CDR3 sequence is 14 residues long. Germline CDR1 reads SGDLS; CDR2 reads YYNGEE. V was pared by 0 bases and J by 5 bases, with 11 bases between. The clonotype originates from a human patient who received a liver transplant. A share of the T cells may be of graft donor origin. This material consisted of CD4+ T cells from blood, taken around 25 months after liver transplant. The chain recombines TRBV9 with TRBJ2-5; a possible D gene is TRBD1 (6 bases). CDR3 in DNA: TGTGCCAGCAGCGTAGGCCAGGGGAAGGAGACCCAGTACTTC. Translation gives CASSVGQGKETQYF.